This T cell receptor beta chain was observed in a study of cytomegalovirus exposure and HLA in healthy donors. Study results and limitations: Some TCR beta chains (more than 150 of them) were listed as cytomegalovirus-associated.

This clone was seen more than once but under ten times. The antigen remains undetermined. Use of 60 Vbeta and 13 Jbeta primers characterized the PCR. Assay: immunoSEQ multiplex PCR; the TCRdb copy retains only in-frame clones and omits some. Counted here are about 94,000 clones, about 7.6% occurring once; the ten biggest clones make up about 2.1%. The sequence came from a man between 45 and 60 years old in good health and CMV-seronegative. Sequencing input: PBMCs.

CDR3 amino acids: CASSRLQGATGELFF. The CDR3, as DNA: TGTGCCAGCAGCCGCCTACAGGGGGCCACCGGGGAGCTGTTTTTT. V usage is TRBV11-2 and J usage is TRBJ2-2; 9 bases align to TRBD1. Germline CDR1 and CDR2: SGHAT and FQNNGV. There are 15 residues in the CDR3. V lost 5 bases to trimming and J lost 4 bases; unmatched junction nucleotides: 5.